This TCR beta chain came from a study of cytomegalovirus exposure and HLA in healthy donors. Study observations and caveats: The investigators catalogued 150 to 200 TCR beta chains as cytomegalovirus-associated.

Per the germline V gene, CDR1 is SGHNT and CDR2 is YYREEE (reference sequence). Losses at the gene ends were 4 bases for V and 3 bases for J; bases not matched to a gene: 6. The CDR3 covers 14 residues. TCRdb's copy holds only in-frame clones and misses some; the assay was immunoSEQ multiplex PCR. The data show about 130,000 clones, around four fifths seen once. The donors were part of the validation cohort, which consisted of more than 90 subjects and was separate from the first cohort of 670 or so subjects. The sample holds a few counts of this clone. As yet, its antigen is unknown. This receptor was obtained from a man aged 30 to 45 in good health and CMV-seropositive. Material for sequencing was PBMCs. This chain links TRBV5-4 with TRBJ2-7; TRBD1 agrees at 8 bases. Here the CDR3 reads CASSIPGQDYEQYF. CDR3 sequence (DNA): TGTGCCAGCAGCATCCCGGGACAGGACTACGAGCAGTACTTC.